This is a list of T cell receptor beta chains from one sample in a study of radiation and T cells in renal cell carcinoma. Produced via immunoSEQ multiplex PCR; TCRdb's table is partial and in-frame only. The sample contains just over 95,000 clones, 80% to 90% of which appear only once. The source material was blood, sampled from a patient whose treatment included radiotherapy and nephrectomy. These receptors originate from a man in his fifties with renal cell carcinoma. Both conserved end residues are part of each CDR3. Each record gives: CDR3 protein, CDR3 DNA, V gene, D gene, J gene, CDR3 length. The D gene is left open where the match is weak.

CDR3: CASSLAQGPSFYNSPLHF
DNA: TGTGCCAGCAGCTTAGCACAGGGTCCATCCTTTTATAATTCACCCCTCCACTTT
V: TRBV7-9
D: .
J: TRBJ1-6
length: 18

CDR3: CASSSPQGNGYTF
DNA: TGTGCCAGCAGTTCCCCCCAGGGGAACGGCTACACCTTC
V: TRBV28
D: .
J: TRBJ1-2
length: 13

CDR3: CAWSPLTGVSNQPQHF
DNA: TGTGCCTGGAGCCCATTGACAGGGGTTAGCAATCAGCCCCAGCATTTT
V: TRBV30
D: TRBD1
J: TRBJ1-5
length: 16

CDR3: CASSAAVGATNEKLFF
DNA: TGTGCCAGTAGTGCTGCGGTGGGTGCAACTAATGAAAAACTGTTTTTT
V: TRBV19
D: .
J: TRBJ1-4
length: 16

CDR3: CASSKTGWPYEQYF
DNA: TGTGCCAGCAGCAAGACAGGGTGGCCCTACGAGCAGTACTTC
V: TRBV25-1
D: TRBD1
J: TRBJ2-7
length: 14

CDR3: CASSLVGDRGGEQYF
DNA: TGCGCCAGCAGCTTGGTTGGGGACAGGGGTGGCGAGCAGTACTTC
V: TRBV5-1
D: TRBD1
J: TRBJ2-7
length: 15

CDR3: CASSQPQDRGWRYEQYF
DNA: TGCGCCAGCAGCCAGCCCCAGGACAGGGGTTGGCGCTACGAGCAGTACTTC
V: TRBV4-1
D: TRBD1
J: TRBJ2-7
length: 17

CDR3: CASSLYSRETQYF
DNA: TGTGCCAGCAGCTTGTACAGCCGTGAGACCCAGTACTTC
V: TRBV13
D: .
J: TRBJ2-5
length: 13

CDR3: CASSAPGFPEAFF
DNA: TGTGCCAGCAGCGCCCCAGGGTTCCCTGAAGCTTTCTTT
V: TRBV7-2
D: .
J: TRBJ1-1
length: 13

CDR3: CASNGREKLFF
DNA: TGTGCCAGCAATGGACGCGAAAAACTGTTTTTT
V: TRBV6-1
D: .
J: TRBJ1-4
length: 11

CDR3: CASSFPRQGANYGYTF
DNA: TGTGCCAGCAGCTTCCCAAGACAGGGGGCTAACTATGGCTACACCTTC
V: TRBV7-2
D: TRBD1
J: TRBJ1-2
length: 16